This T cell receptor (beta chain) stems from a study of metastatic and nonmetastatic thyroid tumors. V shed 6 bases and J 2 bases; nucleotides not matched to a gene: 2. CDR1 and CDR2 (germline): SGHRS, YFSETQ. The CDR3 is made up of 15 amino acids. As handled by the study authors: Differences in CDR3 between clinicopathological groups were drawn on to build a classifier intended to discriminate distant-metastatic papillary thyroid cancer patients. TCRdb re-clonotyped the PCR reads via MiXCR. The V and J calls and clone size are TCRdb's, not the authors'. Altogether approximately 29,000 clones are present, approximately 15% being singletons, with the ten largest covering around 4%. No patient received treatment before thyroid surgery.

The chain employs TRBV5-1 and TRBJ2-2; 12 bases match TRBD2. The sample taken for sequencing was blood. This receptor was identified in a female donor with papillary thyroid cancer or a benign thyroid nodule (not recorded which). Some clones in this sample may be carry-over from other donors' samples. The CDR3 reads CASTGLAGNTGELFF. CDR3 DNA: TGCGCCAGCACCGGACTAGCGGGAAACACCGGGGAGCTGTTTTTT.